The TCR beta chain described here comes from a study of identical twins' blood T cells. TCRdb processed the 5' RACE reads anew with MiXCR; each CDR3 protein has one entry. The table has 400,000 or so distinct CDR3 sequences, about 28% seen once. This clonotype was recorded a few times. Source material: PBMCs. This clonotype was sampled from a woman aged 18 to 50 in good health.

CDR3 sequence (DNA): TGTGCCAGCAGCTTATACAGTATGAACACTGAAGCTTTCTTT. Translation gives CASSLYSMNTEAFF. J is TRBJ1-1 and V is TRBV11-2, with D unclear. Germline CDR1 and CDR2: SGHAT and FQNNGV. The CDR3 totals 14 residues. Trimming stripped 2 bases from V and 0 bases from J, with 7 bases between.